This TCR beta chain emerged from a study of beta chain features in type 1 diabetes. On the study more broadly: Patients and healthy donors were similar in age, gender and cell yields. Study-wide findings and caveats: Significant though moderate, a shortening of TCRB CDR3s appeared in all four CD4+ subsets of Type 1 diabetes patients. Sampled from patients, naive, central memory and Treg TCRB repertoires appeared more similar than those sampled from healthy donors. Any role of HLA type in TCRB rearrangement remained unresolved here. Sequencing from cDNA could over-represent high-TCR-expressing cells.

The study reverse transcribed the entire isolated RNA, so it sequenced expressed TCRB transcripts. Libraries were prepared by immunoSEQ multiplex PCR; TCRdb keeps only in-frame clonotypes and omits some of them. The sample carries some 150,000 clones, 10% to 15% recorded once. In this sample, this clone turned up a few times. The antigen is unknown. With 4 bases clipped from V and 8 bases from J, the junction kept 10 bases outside the gene matches. This CDR3 is 14 amino acids long. The germline V gene encodes CDR1 SGHRS and CDR2 YFSETQ. This rearrangement joins TRBV5-1 to TRBJ1-2; 8 nucleotides match TRBD1. The source is a man between 18 and 35 years old with type 1 diabetes. Input material: central memory CD4+ T cells from blood. The CDR3 spells CASSPPSDRGGYTF. The CDR3 nucleotides read TGCGCCAGCAGCCCACCTTCCGACAGGGGCGGCTACACCTTC.